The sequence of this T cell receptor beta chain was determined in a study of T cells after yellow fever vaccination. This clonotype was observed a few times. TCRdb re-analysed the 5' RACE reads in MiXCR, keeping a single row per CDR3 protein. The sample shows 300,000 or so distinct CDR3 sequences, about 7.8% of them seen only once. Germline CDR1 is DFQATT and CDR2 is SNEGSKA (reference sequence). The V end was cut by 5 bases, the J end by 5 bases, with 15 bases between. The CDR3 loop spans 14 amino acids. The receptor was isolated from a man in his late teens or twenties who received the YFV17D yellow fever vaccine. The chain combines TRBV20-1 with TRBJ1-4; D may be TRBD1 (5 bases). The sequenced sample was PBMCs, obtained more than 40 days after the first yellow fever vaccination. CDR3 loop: CSARSGGWNEKLFF. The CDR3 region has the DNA TGCAGTGCTCGGAGCGGGGGTTGGAATGAAAAACTGTTTTTT.